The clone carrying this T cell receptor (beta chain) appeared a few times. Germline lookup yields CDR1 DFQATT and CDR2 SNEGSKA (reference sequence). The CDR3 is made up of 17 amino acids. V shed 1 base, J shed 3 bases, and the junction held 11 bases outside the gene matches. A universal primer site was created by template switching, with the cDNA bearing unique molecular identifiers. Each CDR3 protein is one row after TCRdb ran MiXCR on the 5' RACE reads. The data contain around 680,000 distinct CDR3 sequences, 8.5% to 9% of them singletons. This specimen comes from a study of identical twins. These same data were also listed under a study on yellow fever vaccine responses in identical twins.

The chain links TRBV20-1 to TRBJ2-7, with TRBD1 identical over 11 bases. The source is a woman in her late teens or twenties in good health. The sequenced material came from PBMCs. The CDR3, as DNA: TGCAGTGCTAGAGGGACAGGGGGCATGGAGTTGGACTACGAGCAGTACTTC. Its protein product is CSARGTGGMELDYEQYF.